These 26 T cell receptor beta chains share one sample of origin, sequenced in a study of T cells in Graves' hyperthyroidism and ophthalmopathy. Amplification of TCR beta CDR3 regions was performed using RNA transcripts as template. Researchers ran a first-round RT-PCR on the TCR CDR3 using the HTBI primer set. TCRdb redid the calling of the multiplex PCR reads with MiXCR, one entry per CDR3 protein. The sample consists of hundreds of thousands of distinct CDR3 sequences, roughly 32% of them appearing once. Source material: blood. Receptors originate from a woman aged 35 to 49 with Graves' hyperthyroidism.

V usage is TRBV10-3 and J usage is TRBJ2-2, with 9 bases identical to TRBD1. The V gene's germline CDR1 is ENHRY and CDR2 SYGVKD. Unmatched junction bases numbered 5, after V lost 7 bases and J lost 5 bases. The CDR3 covers 14 residues. CDR3 residues: CAITRGQGTGELFF. DNA of the CDR3: TGTGCCATCACCCGAGGACAGGGGACCGGGGAGCTGTTTTTT.

The rearrangement joins TRBV6-6 to TRBJ1-3; no clear D. Deletions cut 2 bases from V and 0 bases from J, with 5 bases between. CDR1 and CDR2 from the germline V gene are MNHNY and SVGAGI (reference sequence). The CDR3 spans 14 residues. The CDR3 protein is CASSYIHSGNTIYF. The CDR3 DNA reads TGTGCCAGCAGTTACATCCACTCTGGAAACACCATATATTTT.

This clonotype has only a few counts. This rearrangement joins TRBV6-5 to TRBJ1-5, with a weak D call TRBD1 (5 bases). Looked up from germline, CDR1 is MNHEY and CDR2 is SVGAGI. This CDR3 has 15 amino acids. V was cut by 2 bases and J by 6 bases, with 14 bases left in between. DNA of the CDR3: TGTGCCAGCAGTTACCAGGGTTCGTCGAGTCAGCCCCAGCATTTT. Translating gives CASSYQGSSSQPQHF.

This clonotype was seen at least ten times. The chain joins TRBV19 to TRBJ2-7; 7 bases are shared with TRBD1. Germline assignment: CDR1 LNHDA and CDR2 SQIVND (reference sequence). Trimming at V came to 8 bases and at J to 2 bases, leaving 6 bases not matched to a gene. The CDR3 is made up of 13 amino acids. CDR3 sequence (DNA): TGTGCCAGTGCCTCTGGGACAGCCTACGAGCAGTACTTC. Translation: CASASGTAYEQYF.

This clonotype was counted between two and nine times. This chain uses TRBV9 with TRBJ2-1, with a possible D match to TRBD2 (6 bases). The CDR3 has 14 amino acids. From germline, CDR1 is SGDLS and CDR2 YYNGEE. The V gene lost 3 bases and the J gene lost 6 bases, with 13 bases spanning the gap. The CDR3 DNA reads as TGTGCCAGCAGCGGACGACTAGTGTCCAATGAGCAGTTCTTC. Encoded protein: CASSGRLVSNEQFF.

This clonotype was seen ten or more times. This rearrangement joins TRBV9 to TRBJ1-2, with D tentatively TRBD1 (5 bases). This CDR3 spans 14 amino acids. Trimming cost V 2 bases and J 6 bases, with 14 bases left between them. CDR1 SGDLS and CDR2 YYNGEE come from the germline V gene. Here the CDR3 DNA reads TGTGCCAGCAGCGTTTTATTGACGGGGGATGGCTACACCTTC. Its translation: CASSVLLTGDGYTF.

This clonotype was seen repeatedly, ten times or more. This chain links TRBV2 with TRBJ1-1; 9 nucleotides agree with TRBD1. The CDR3 has 13 residues. The junction had 6 bases not matched to a gene; V was cut back by 6 bases and J by 7 bases. Germline loops: CDR1 SNHLY, CDR2 FYNNEI. CDR3 sequence: CASRPTGGLEAFF. The CDR3 bases are TGTGCCAGCAGGCCGACAGGGGGACTTGAAGCTTTCTTT.

The rearrangement joins TRBV2 to TRBJ2-2, with D unresolved. The V gene's germline CDR1 is SNHLY and CDR2 FYNNEI. Deletions cut 8 bases from V and 4 bases from J, with 11 bases between. CDR3 length: 13 residues. CDR3 in DNA: TGTGCCAGCCGAAGTGGGCCCACCGGGGAGCTGTTTTTT. This translates into CASRSGPTGELFF.

This clonotype was seen ten or more times. The chain recombines TRBV10-3 with TRBJ2-7; D perhaps matches TRBD1 (5 bases). In germline, CDR1 is ENHRY, CDR2 SYGVKD. V was pared by 4 bases and J by 9 bases, with 28 bases between. This CDR3 spans 17 amino acids. The CDR3 loop is CAISGPRVGQPGGGQYF. The CDR3, as DNA: TGTGCCATCAGTGGCCCCCGGGTGGGGCAGCCAGGTGGTGGGCAGTACTTC.

This clonotype was recorded once. The CDR3 region has the DNA TGTGCCAGCAGCCAAGACAGGGAGGCAGACTATGGCTACACCTTC. Protein sequence: CASSQDREADYGYTF. The chain carries TRBV14 and TRBJ1-2; maybe TRBD1 (5 bases). V was cut by 0 bases and J by 3 bases, with 11 bases left in between. CDR1 SGHDN and CDR2 FVKESK come from the germline V gene. This CDR3 contains 15 residues.

The V call is TRBV19, the J call TRBJ1-2; a weak D match, TRBD1 (5 bases). Germline V gene lookup returns CDR1 LNHDA and CDR2 SQIVND (reference sequence). Trimming removed 9 bases at V and 3 bases at J, with 11 bases between. The CDR3 is 12 amino acids. The CDR3 protein is CARSGGDYGYTF. The CDR3 bases are TGTGCCAGAAGCGGAGGGGACTATGGCTACACCTTC.

This clonotype was observed a few times. As DNA, the CDR3 is TGTGCCAGCAGCTTAGCGTCACAGTTGAACACTGAAGCTTTCTTT. Protein: CASSLASQLNTEAFF. V and J are TRBV7-9 and TRBJ1-1; D not certain. The germline V gene encodes CDR1 SEHNR and CDR2 FQNEAQ (reference sequence). Trimming pared 0 bases from V and 0 bases from J, leaving 8 bases between. CDR3 length: 15 amino acids.

This clonotype occurred many times. The chain combines TRBV19 with TRBJ1-2, with TRBD1 matching 8 bases. Germline CDR1 reads LNHDA; CDR2 reads SQIVND (reference sequence). Unmatched junction bases numbered 15, after V lost 10 bases and J lost 8 bases. This CDR3 has 14 amino acids. The CDR3 coding sequence is TGTGCCACGAGACTTGGACAGGGAAATAGAGGCTACACCTTC. Amino acids: CATRLGQGNRGYTF.

This clonotype was detected ten times or more. The DNA for the CDR3 is TGTGCCACCAGCAGAGATGCGGGGGTAACTAATGAAAAACTGTTTTTT. Amino acid sequence: CATSRDAGVTNEKLFF. This sequence joins TRBV15 and TRBJ1-4; perhaps TRBD1 as D (5 bases). The CDR3 has 16 amino acids. Germline assignment: CDR1 LNHNV and CDR2 YYDKDF (reference sequence). The V gene lost 0 bases and the J gene lost 1 base, with 9 bases spanning the gap.

This clonotype was seen just once. The genes are TRBV5-1 and TRBJ2-7, with D possibly matching TRBD2 (6 bases). CDR1 and CDR2 (germline): SGHRS, YFSETQ. This CDR3 has 14 amino acids. Trimming removed 4 bases from V and 4 bases from J, with 15 bases in between. The CDR3 spells CASSISGVLYEQYF. CDR3 DNA sequence: TGCGCCAGCAGCATTAGCGGAGTTCTGTACGAGCAGTACTTC. Variable domain in full (rest from reference TRBV5-1 and TRBJ2-7): KAGVTQTPRYLIKTRGQQVTLSCSPISGHRSVSWYQQTPGQGLQFLFEYFSETQRNKGNFPGRFSGRQFSNSRSEMNVSTLELGDSALYLCASSISGVLYEQYFGPGTRLTVT.

This clonotype appeared a few times. The chain is built from TRBV7-9 and TRBJ2-2, with D perhaps TRBD2 (6 bases). This CDR3 is built from 16 residues. The germline CDR1 and CDR2 sequences are SEHNR and FQNEAQ (reference sequence). V was trimmed by 1 base and J by 5 bases, leaving 14 bases between them. CDR3 residues: CASSLVGRGVTGELFF. CDR3 nucleotides: TGTGCCAGCAGCTTAGTTGGTCGCGGGGTAACCGGGGAGCTGTTTTTT.

Only a few counts were recorded for this clonotype. This rearrangement joins TRBV5-1 to TRBJ1-2; 9 bases line up with TRBD1. The V gene end was trimmed by 6 bases and the J gene end by 5 bases; junction bases not matched to a gene: 11. The CDR3 contains 15 residues. Germline CDR1 reads SGHRS; CDR2 reads YFSETQ. CDR3 DNA sequence: TGCGCCAGCACAACAGGGGGCTCGTCTGGTTATGGCTACACCTTC. Its protein is CASTTGGSSGYGYTF.

This clonotype was observed at least ten times. The V call is TRBV2, the J call TRBJ1-5; 8 positions agree with TRBD1. The V gene's germline CDR1 is SNHLY and CDR2 FYNNEI. The CDR3 covers 15 residues. Trimming at V came to 3 bases and at J to 5 bases, leaving 6 bases not matched to a gene. The CDR3 coding sequence is TGTGCCAGCAGTGAGGCAGGGGGCTACTATCAGCCCCAGCATTTT. Amino acids: CASSEAGGYYQPQHF. The full variable domain, in which reference TRBV2 and TRBJ1-5 provide the parts outside the CDR3, is EPEVTQTPSHQVTQMGQEVILRCVPISNHLYFYWYRQILGQKVEFLVSFYNNEISEKSEIFDDQFSVERPDGSNFTLKIRSTKLEDSAMYFCASSEAGGYYQPQHFGDGTRLSIL.

The sample holds one count of this clonotype. This chain links TRBV20-1 with TRBJ2-5, with D possibly being TRBD2 (8 bases). With 3 bases removed from V and 5 bases from J, the gap between germline ends came to 22 bases. CDR3 size: 16 residues. Germline V gene lookup returns CDR1 DFQATT and CDR2 SNEGSKA (reference sequence). This CDR3 is CSASGRANRGTETQYF. CDR3 coding DNA: TGCAGTGCTAGCGGGAGGGCCAACAGGGGCACGGAGACCCAGTACTTC.

This clonotype was counted ten times or more. This chain joins TRBV24-1 and TRBJ2-7; the match to TRBD1 covers 7 bases. Trimming took 7 bases from V and 0 from J; bases not matched to a gene: 2. CDR1 and CDR2 (germline): KGHDR, SFDVKD. The CDR3 consists of 13 residues. The DNA for the CDR3 is TGTGCCACCAGCAGGGACAGCTCCTACGAGCAGTACTTC. Its protein product is CATSRDSSYEQYF.

This rearrangement joins TRBV9 to TRBJ1-5, with D possibly matching TRBD1 (5 bases). The CDR3 contains 15 residues. Trimming left V 3 bases short and J 7 bases short, with 17 bases between. The V gene's germline CDR1 is SGDLS and CDR2 YYNGEE. As DNA, the CDR3 is TGTGCCAGCAGCGCTGGGACTATCGAAAGCCAGCCCCAGCATTTT. This encodes CASSAGTIESQPQHF.

The chain joins TRBV6-5 to TRBJ1-2; D is perhaps TRBD1 (6 bases). V lost 4 bases and J 3 bases, leaving 15 bases between the germline ends. CDR3 size: 15 residues. CDR1 MNHEY and CDR2 SVGAGI come from the germline V gene. Here the CDR3 reads CASSSPDRFDYGYTF. CDR3 sequence (DNA): TGTGCCAGCAGTTCTCCCGACAGGTTCGACTATGGCTACACCTTC.

The rearrangement joins TRBV10-3 to TRBJ1-4; TRBD1 matches at 8 bases. Trimming cost V 10 bases and J 4 bases; bases outside gene matches: 14. The CDR3 covers 16 residues. Germline CDR1 and CDR2: ENHRY and SYGVKD. Here the CDR3 DNA reads TGTGCCAGTTCAGAGCGACCGGGACAGGTTAATGAAAAACTGTTTTTT. Its protein is CASSERPGQVNEKLFF.

In regard to this clonotype: The germline gene is not matched at one end of the junction; a read error may be the cause. This chain joins TRBV7-2 and TRBJ1-3; D unclear. Germline CDR1 reads SGHTA; CDR2 reads FQGNSA. The CDR3 sequence is 18 residues long. This CDR3 reads CASSQDPPGSSSGNTIYF. The CDR3 coding sequence is TGCGCCAGCAGCCAAGATCCCCCGGGGTCCTCGTCTGGAAACACCATATATTTT.

The rearrangement joins TRBV7-2 to TRBJ1-2; D is uncertain. Trimming removed 5 bases from V and 5 bases from J, with 24 bases in between. This CDR3 has 17 residues. Germline CDR1 is SGHTA and CDR2 is FQGNSA. The CDR3 DNA is TGTGCCAGCAGCATTTATCCGCGGGGTCCCCAACCTTATGGCTACACCTTC. It specifies CASSIYPRGPQPYGYTF.

On this clonotype itself: This may be a read error, as it is one base from a much larger clone. This chain connects TRBV10-3 to TRBJ1-6, with 8 bases identical to TRBD1. In germline, CDR1 is ENHRY, CDR2 SYGVKD. With V trimmed by 5 bases and J by 5 bases, 2 bases remained unmatched. This CDR3 is built from 14 residues. CDR3: CAISSTGDNSPLHF. CDR3 DNA sequence: TGTGCCATCAGTTCGACAGGGGATAATTCACCCCTCCACTTT.